Below, 22 T cell receptor beta chains from the same sample are listed, as sequenced in a study of blood T cell repertoires in COVID-19 (TCRdb year 2020). Preparation of the library involved the immunoSEQ multiplex PCR assay. TCRdb holds this immuneACCESS table with in-frame rearrangements only. Some clones are missing; in checked studies, unresolved V genes explain under half, and the rest has no known cause. The sample contains fewer than 250,000 clones, around 88% of them found a single time. The top ten hold about 8.1% of the sample. The sequenced material came from peripheral blood. Receptors originate from a woman aged 45 to 65 with acute or convalescent COVID-19.

The V and J genes are TRBV13 and TRBJ1-2, with 9 bases identical to TRBD1. CDR1 and CDR2 from the germline V gene are PRHDT and FYEKMQ (reference sequence). The CDR3 is made up of 15 amino acids. The trim removed 4 bases at V and 7 bases at J, leaving 10 bases unmatched. The CDR3 protein is CASSSMGQGSVGYTF. CDR3 in DNA: TGTGCCAGCAGCTCGATGGGACAGGGCAGTGTTGGCTACACCTTC. Drawing the rest from reference TRBV13 and TRBJ1-2, the complete variable domain is AAGVIQSPRHLIKEKRETATLKCYPIPRHDTVYWYQQGPGQDPQFLISFYEKMQSDKGSIPDRFSAQQFSDYHSELNMSSLELGDSALYFCASSSMGQGSVGYTFGSGTRLTVV.

The chain joins TRBV6-6 to TRBJ2-7; D remains ambiguous. Germline CDR1 and CDR2: MNHNY and SVGAGI (reference sequence). V was clipped by 0 bases and J by 5 bases, with 11 bases between them. The CDR3 loop spans 14 amino acids. The CDR3 nucleotides are TGTGCCAGCAGTTACTCGAGTCTACTCGACGAGCAGTACTTC. Amino acids: CASSYSSLLDEQYF.

For the CDR3, the DNA is TGCGCCAGCAGCTTGGCTCTATCCACAGATACGCAGTATTTT. As protein: CASSLALSTDTQYF. The chain employs TRBV5-1 and TRBJ2-3; unclear D gene. Trimming stripped 0 bases from V and 2 bases from J, with 7 bases between. This CDR3 comprises 14 residues. The V gene's germline CDR1 is SGHRS and CDR2 YFSETQ.

This clone was recorded a few times. This chain connects TRBV7-9 to TRBJ2-7; 11 nucleotides match TRBD1. The V segment lost 4 bases and the J segment 6 bases; nucleotides outside the gene matches: 14. CDR3 length: 17 residues. Germline values: CDR1 SEHNR, CDR2 FQNEAQ (reference sequence). The CDR3 DNA follows: TGTGCCAGCAGCTCCTCCATCTCCGGGACAGGGGGTATCGAGCAGTACTTC. It translates to CASSSSISGTGGIEQYF. Combining the CDR3 with reference TRBV7-9 and TRBJ2-7 gives the whole variable domain DTGVSQNPRHKITKRGQNVTFRCDPISEHNRLYWYRQTLGQGPEFLTYFQNEAQLEKSRLLSDRFSAERPKGSFSTLEIQRTEQGDSAMYLCASSSSISGTGGIEQYFGPGTRLTVT.

The V and J genes are TRBV12-3 or TRBV12-4 and TRBJ2-1; D remains unclear. CDR3 length: 13 residues. V was clipped by 3 bases and J by 4 bases, with 7 bases between them. CDR3 DNA sequence: TGTGCCAGCAGTTTTGCAGATTACAATGAGCAGTTCTTC. This encodes CASSFADYNEQFF.

This chain links TRBV5-1 with TRBJ2-7, with D possibly matching TRBD2 (6 bases). Trimming removed 3 bases at V and 0 bases at J, with 10 bases between. The CDR3 runs 14 residues. Per germline, CDR1 SGHRS and CDR2 YFSETQ. The CDR3 here is CASSSRESSYEQYF. CDR3 bases: TGCGCCAGCAGCTCCCGGGAGAGCTCCTACGAGCAGTACTTC.

The rearrangement joins TRBV5-1 to TRBJ2-7; TRBD1 might be the D (5 bases). This CDR3 contains 14 residues. Per the germline V gene, CDR1 is SGHRS and CDR2 is YFSETQ. V lost 0 bases and J lost 3, with 10 bases in between. Here the CDR3 reads CASSLGLGLYEQYF. The DNA of the CDR3 is TGCGCCAGCAGCTTGGGATTGGGGCTCTACGAGCAGTACTTC.

This clone has more than one count but fewer than ten. The chain combines TRBV27 with TRBJ2-5, with 8 bases aligning to TRBD1. The length of the CDR3 is 12 residues. The trim removed 8 bases at V and 5 bases at J, leaving 4 bases unmatched. Looked up from germline, CDR1 is MNHEY and CDR2 is SMNVEV (reference sequence). DNA of the CDR3: TGTGCCAGCTCGGACAGGGCCGAGACCCAGTACTTC. This sequence encodes CASSDRAETQYF.

The V call is TRBV4-2, the J call TRBJ2-3; D may be TRBD2 (5 bases). Trimming cost V 0 bases and J 5 bases, with 12 bases left between them. Germline values: CDR1 LGHNA, CDR2 YNFKEQ. The CDR3 loop spans 15 amino acids. The CDR3 DNA sequence: TGTGCCAGCAGCCAAGAGAGCGGACTTCAAGATACGCAGTATTTT. It codes for CASSQESGLQDTQYF.

V gene TRBV27 combines with J gene TRBJ2-1; 12 bases map to TRBD2. Germline V gene data show CDR1 as MNHEY and CDR2 as SMNVEV (reference sequence). This CDR3 comprises 16 residues. The V and J ends lost 6 bases and 7 bases, in that order; junction bases with no gene match: 10. CDR3 residues: CASREHRTSGDNEQFF. The CDR3 DNA follows: TGTGCCAGCAGGGAACACCGGACTAGCGGGGATAATGAGCAGTTCTTC.

This sequence joins TRBV7-2 and TRBJ1-1, with 7 bases identical to TRBD1. CDR3 size: 15 residues. The germline V gene has CDR1 SGHTA and CDR2 FQGNSA. The V gene end was trimmed by 1 base and the J gene end by 1 base; junction bases not matched to a gene: 3. The CDR3 DNA follows: TGTGCCAGCAGCTTAGAAGGGGGCCCGAACACTGAAGCTTTCTTT. Translating it yields CASSLEGGPNTEAFF.

The CDR3 nucleotides are TGTGCCAGCAGCCGTACGGCCAGGGCTGACTATGGCTACACCTTC. Protein sequence: CASSRTARADYGYTF. The V and J genes are TRBV6-5 and TRBJ1-2; possibly TRBD1 for D (5 bases). Germline assignment: CDR1 MNHEY and CDR2 SVGAGI. With 6 bases removed from V and 3 bases from J, the gap between germline ends came to 17 bases. This CDR3 is 15 amino acids long.

This clone was observed a single time. The rearrangement uses TRBV11-2 and TRBJ2-4; D is unresolved. Germline V gene lookup returns CDR1 SGHAT and CDR2 FQNNGV. The CDR3 consists of 13 residues. The germline V and J ends were trimmed by 0 bases and 6 bases, with 6 bases remaining between them. The CDR3 region has the DNA TGTGCCAGCAGCTTAGACTGGAGAAACATTCAGTACTTC. This gives the protein CASSLDWRNIQYF.

This chain joins TRBV5-6 and TRBJ2-1, with D maybe TRBD2 (6 bases). This CDR3 contains 12 residues. The germline gives CDR1 SGHDT, CDR2 YYEEEE. V was shortened by 0 bases and J by 14 bases, with 12 bases between the two germline ends. Here the CDR3 reads CASSLDAGEEFF. The CDR3 DNA follows: TGTGCCAGCAGCTTGGATGCCGGGGAGGAGTTCTTC.

The chain joins TRBV7-9 to TRBJ2-3; D might be TRBD1 (6 bases). Trimming removed 5 bases at V and 3 bases at J, with 24 bases between. The CDR3 is 18 amino acids. CDR1 is SEHNR and CDR2 is FQNEAQ in the germline V gene (reference sequence). CDR3 amino acids: CASSLLTPRTAQTDTQYF. The CDR3 DNA reads TGTGCCAGCAGCCTCTTAACCCCCCGGACAGCGCAAACAGATACGCAGTATTTT.

V and J are TRBV19 and TRBJ1-2; D uncertain. The CDR3 is made up of 14 amino acids. From germline, CDR1 is LNHDA and CDR2 SQIVND (reference sequence). Trimming removed 6 bases at V and 7 bases at J, with 18 bases between. The DNA for the CDR3 is TGTGCCAGTAGCCCCCCCTCGGGTTTTCGTGGCTACACCTTC. This codes for CASSPPSGFRGYTF.

The V call is TRBV5-1, the J call TRBJ2-3; TRBD2 agrees at 9 bases. The CDR3 runs to 18 residues. J was trimmed by 2 bases and V by 4 bases; bases with no gene match: 14. The germline gives CDR1 SGHRS, CDR2 YFSETQ. The CDR3 DNA reads as TGCGCCAGCAGCCCCGGACTCGTAGCGGGAGCCTTCACAGATACGCAGTATTTT. This translates into CASSPGLVAGAFTDTQYF.

This chain connects TRBV11-2 to TRBJ2-3; weak D call: TRBD2 (5 bases). V lost 8 bases, J lost 1 base, and 10 bases lay in between. Germline loops: CDR1 SGHAT, CDR2 FQNNGV. The CDR3 extends over 13 amino acids. The CDR3 loop reads CASLGSGTDTQYF. The CDR3 DNA sequence: TGTGCCAGCCTCGGTAGCGGCACAGATACGCAGTATTTT.

The chain has TRBV10-3 and TRBJ2-1; 13 bases map to TRBD2. The V gene's germline CDR1 is ENHRY and CDR2 SYGVKD. V was pared by 6 bases and J by 8 bases, with 7 bases of the junction left unmatched. The CDR3 extends over 15 amino acids. CDR3 nucleotide sequence: TGTGCCATCAGGGATGGACTAGCGGGAGCTGATGAGCAGTTCTTC. It specifies CAIRDGLAGADEQFF.

The V call is TRBV7-3, the J call TRBJ1-2, with 8 positions matching TRBD1. The CDR3 extends over 14 amino acids. The V gene end was trimmed by 2 bases and the J gene end by 8 bases; junction bases not matched to a gene: 7. Looked up from germline, CDR1 is SGHTA and CDR2 is FQGTGA. The CDR3 DNA follows: TGTGCCAGCAGCTTACGCCAGGGGGCTGGAGGCTACACCTTC. The encoded protein is CASSLRQGAGGYTF.

This clone was recorded a few times. J is TRBJ1-5 and V is TRBV2; D is uncertain. V was pared by 6 bases and J by 0 bases, with 12 bases between. Germline CDR1 reads SNHLY; CDR2 reads FYNNEI. This CDR3 region has 15 residues. This CDR3 reads CASSSGVHSNQPQHF. CDR3 DNA sequence: TGTGCCAGCAGCAGCGGGGTACATAGCAATCAGCCCCAGCATTTT.

The chain combines TRBV19 with TRBJ2-1; 14 nucleotides line up with TRBD2. Germline V gives CDR1 LNHDA, CDR2 SQIVND (reference sequence). CDR3 length: 16 amino acids. The trim removed 8 bases at V and 10 bases at J, leaving 13 bases unmatched. For the CDR3, the DNA is TGTGCCAGTGCCCCGACCGGGACTAGCGGGAGAGAAGAGCAGTTCTTC. Its translation is CASAPTGTSGREEQFF.